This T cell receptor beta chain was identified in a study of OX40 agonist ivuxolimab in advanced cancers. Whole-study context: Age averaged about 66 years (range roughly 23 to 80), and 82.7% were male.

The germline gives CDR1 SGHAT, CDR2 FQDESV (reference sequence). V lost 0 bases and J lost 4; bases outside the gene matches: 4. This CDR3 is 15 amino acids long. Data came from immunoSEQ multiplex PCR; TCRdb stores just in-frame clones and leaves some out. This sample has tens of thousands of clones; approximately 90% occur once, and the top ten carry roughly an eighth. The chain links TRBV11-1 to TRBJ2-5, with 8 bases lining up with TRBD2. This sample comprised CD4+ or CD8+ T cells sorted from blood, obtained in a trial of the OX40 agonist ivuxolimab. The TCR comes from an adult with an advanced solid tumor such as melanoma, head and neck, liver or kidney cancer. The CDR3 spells CASSLALAEGETQYF. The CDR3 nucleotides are TGTGCCAGCAGCTTAGCACTAGCGGAGGGAGAGACCCAGTACTTC.